Listed here are 5 T cell receptor beta chains from one sample, sequenced in a study of blood T cells in healthy people across ages. Together with a sample-barcoded 5' primer, a J-beta primer mix was included in a second PCR lasting roughly 6 to 12 cycles. TCRdb passed the 5' RACE reads through MiXCR, listing each CDR3 protein once. The table has about 970,000 distinct CDR3 sequences, roughly 47% seen once. The sequenced sample was blood. The source of these receptors is a woman aged 55-70 years in good health.

The chain couples TRBV4-1 to TRBJ1-5; TRBD1 agrees at 8 bases. Germline assignment: CDR1 MGHRA and CDR2 YSYEKL. This CDR3 has 17 residues. With V trimmed by 4 bases and J by 5 bases, 13 bases remained unmatched. CDR3 in amino acids: CASSRFPGQGADQPQHF. Written as DNA, the CDR3 is TGCGCCAGCAGCCGATTCCCGGGGCAGGGGGCGGATCAGCCCCAGCATTTT.

The rearrangement joins TRBV7-2 to TRBJ1-6; 7 positions match TRBD1. CDR1 SGHTA and CDR2 FQGNSA come from the germline V gene. Trimming removed 1 base from V and 7 bases from J; junction bases left unmatched: 1. CDR3 length: 14 residues. In nucleotides, the CDR3 is TGTGCCAGCAGCTTAGGGGACAGAAATTCACCCCTCCACTTT. This encodes CASSLGDRNSPLHF.

The genes are TRBV14 and TRBJ2-5; D remains unclear. The DNA end is a closer match to TRBJ2-7, so the J assignment may be wrong. CDR1 SGHDN and CDR2 FVKESK come from the germline V gene. The CDR3 spans 13 residues. The CDR3 here is CASSQTPFDEQYF. The CDR3 DNA is TGTGCCAGCAGCCAAACCCCCTTTGACGAGCAGTACTTC.

The CDR3 DNA is TGTGCCAGCAGCAACGTAGCGGGAACAAGGGAAGATACGCAGTATTTT. Protein product: CASSNVAGTREDTQYF. The gene calls are TRBV6-6 and TRBJ2-3; 8 bases agree with TRBD2. Germline V gene lookup returns CDR1 MNHNY and CDR2 SVGAGI (reference sequence). CDR3 length: 16 residues. V dropped 6 bases and J dropped 5; count of bases not matched to a gene: 13.

The rearrangement uses TRBV11-2 and TRBJ1-4, with D possibly being TRBD1 (6 bases). V was trimmed by 1 base and J by 7 bases, leaving 19 bases between them. In germline, CDR1 is SGHAT, CDR2 FQNNGV. This CDR3 comprises 17 residues. CDR3 nucleotide sequence: TGTGCCAGCAGCTTAGGGGGACCGACAGGTAGTAGTGAAAAACTGTTTTTT. This gives the protein CASSLGGPTGSSEKLFF.